The 27 T cell receptor beta chains reported below all come from one sample, sequenced in a study of response to subunit inactivated influenza vaccine. TCRdb called the RT-PCR reads again in MiXCR, with one record for every CDR3 protein. The repertoire holds about 780,000 distinct CDR3 sequences, with 18% as singletons. The material was PBMCs from blood, obtained roughly 5 days after vaccination. The receptors originated from a man aged 50-60 years who received an inactivated influenza vaccine.

V usage is TRBV5-1 and J usage is TRBJ2-7; 7 bases agree with TRBD2. Trimming at V came to 2 bases and at J to 7 bases, leaving 9 bases not matched to a gene. The CDR3 sequence is 14 residues long. Germline-derived CDR1 and CDR2 are SGHRS and YFSETQ. CDR3 in amino acids: CASSFSREGGEQYF. CDR3 DNA sequence: TGCGCCAGCAGCTTTTCGAGGGAGGGAGGTGAGCAGTACTTC.

In nucleotides, the CDR3 is TGTGCCAGCAGCTTAGACCCTGCGGGCACCGGGGAGCTGTTTTTT. Protein sequence: CASSLDPAGTGELFF. The chain links TRBV7-9 to TRBJ2-2; D perhaps matches TRBD2 (5 bases). The germline CDR1 and CDR2 sequences are SEHNR and FQNEAQ (reference sequence). V lost 1 base, J lost 4 bases, and 10 bases lay in between. The length of the CDR3 is 15 residues.

This clonotype occurred a few times. V usage is TRBV6-5 and J usage is TRBJ2-7; D gene ambiguous. There are 14 residues in the CDR3. Germline V gene sequence: CDR1 MNHEY, CDR2 SVGAGI. Between the trimmed V and J ends, which lost 4 bases and 1 base, there was a span of 11 bases. CDR3 loop: CASSFELSSYEQYF. Written as DNA, the CDR3 is TGTGCCAGCAGTTTTGAACTTTCGTCCTACGAGCAGTACTTC.

This clonotype was seen a few times. This sequence joins TRBV2 and TRBJ2-7; TRBD1 matches 10 bases. CDR3 length: 16 amino acids. Losses at the gene ends were 1 base for V and 6 bases for J; bases not matched to a gene: 9. CDR1 SNHLY and CDR2 FYNNEI come from the germline V gene. The CDR3: CASSEGPGQGIGEQYF. The CDR3 coding sequence is TGTGCCAGCAGTGAAGGCCCGGGACAGGGGATCGGCGAGCAGTACTTC.

This clonotype has a handful of counts. The V call is TRBV24-1, the J call TRBJ1-5, with D perhaps TRBD1 (5 bases). V was shortened by 4 bases and J by 3 bases, with 9 bases between the two germline ends. Germline CDR1 KGHDR, CDR2 SFDVKD. This CDR3 comprises 14 residues. The CDR3 DNA reads TGTGCCACCAGTGACTTGACAGTCAATCAGCCCCAGCATTTT. Protein sequence: CATSDLTVNQPQHF.

This clonotype was seen repeatedly, ten times or more. The chain joins TRBV12-3 or TRBV12-4 to TRBJ1-2; 9 bases align to TRBD1. The CDR3 consists of 15 residues. Trimming took 5 bases from V and 2 from J; bases not matched to a gene: 6. CDR3 in DNA: TGTGCCAGCAGTCCAGGGGGACAGGGAAACTATGGCTACACCTTC. Translated, it gives CASSPGGQGNYGYTF.

V gene TRBV7-8 combines with J gene TRBJ2-3; 10 bases fit TRBD2. The CDR3 length is 15 residues. The V and J ends lost 5 bases and 2 bases, in that order; junction bases with no gene match: 4. Germline V gives CDR1 SGHVS, CDR2 FQNEAQ. In nucleotides, the CDR3 is TGTGCCAGCAGCACGAGCGGGAGGGTCACAGATACGCAGTATTTT. It codes for CASSTSGRVTDTQYF.

The CDR3 is CASSTAQDTEAFF. The CDR3 coding sequence is TGCGCCAGCAGCACAGCTCAGGACACTGAAGCTTTCTTT. V is TRBV5-1 and J is TRBJ1-1; D remains ambiguous. This CDR3 region has 13 residues. The germline CDR1 and CDR2 sequences are SGHRS and YFSETQ. Between the trimmed V and J ends, which lost 4 bases and 3 bases, there was a span of 10 bases. The variable domain in full, completed from reference TRBV5-1 and TRBJ1-1, reads KAGVTQTPRYLIKTRGQQVTLSCSPISGHRSVSWYQQTPGQGLQFLFEYFSETQRNKGNFPGRFSGRQFSNSRSEMNVSTLELGDSALYLCASSTAQDTEAFFGQGTRLTVV.

This clonotype was counted a few times. V is TRBV4-3 and J is TRBJ1-2; D gene uncertain. Looked up from germline, CDR1 is LGHNA and CDR2 is YSLEER. The V end lost 4 bases, the J end lost 4 bases, and 10 bases lay between the germline ends. The CDR3 is 13 amino acids. This CDR3 reads CASSPDGRYGYTF. In DNA form, the CDR3 reads TGCGCCAGCAGCCCCGATGGGCGCTATGGCTACACCTTC.

This clonotype was seen a handful of times. The V call is TRBV6-1, the J call TRBJ2-7; possibly TRBD1 for D (6 bases). This CDR3 comprises 13 residues. V dropped 10 bases and J dropped 6 bases, with 19 bases sitting between them. CDR1 MNHNS and CDR2 SASEGT come from the germline V gene. The CDR3 region has the DNA TGTGCCATTAAACAGGGCCGCTCGGGCGAGCAGTACTTC. Amino acid sequence: CAIKQGRSGEQYF.

The chain recombines TRBV10-3 with TRBJ2-1, with 8 positions matching TRBD2. The ends lost 2 bases at V and 7 bases at J; junction bases unmatched: 10. This CDR3 contains 16 residues. CDR1 and CDR2 (germline): ENHRY, SYGVKD. CDR3 protein: CAISERPAGVGNEQFF. For the CDR3, the DNA is TGTGCCATCAGTGAGAGGCCAGCGGGAGTCGGTAATGAGCAGTTCTTC.

J is TRBJ2-3 and V is TRBV15, with D possibly matching TRBD2 (7 bases). The V gene's germline CDR1 is LNHNV and CDR2 YYDKDF (reference sequence). Trimming cost V 0 bases and J 3 bases, with 13 bases left between them. The CDR3 is 16 amino acids. CDR3 region: CATSRDAAGATDTQYF. In DNA, the CDR3 is TGTGCCACCAGCAGAGATGCGGCGGGGGCAACAGATACGCAGTATTTT.

In its sample, this clonotype was seen many times. The chain uses TRBV12-3 or TRBV12-4 and TRBJ1-5, with D unresolved. This CDR3 has 12 residues. V was shortened by 3 bases and J by 6 bases, with 6 bases between the two germline ends. CDR3 bases: TGTGCCAGCAGTTTTTCCGGTCAGCCCCAGCATTTT. This sequence encodes CASSFSGQPQHF.

This clonotype was recorded at least ten times. The V call is TRBV20-1, the J call TRBJ2-1; D is unresolved. This CDR3 is built from 13 residues. The V end lost 4 bases, the J end lost 5 bases, and 12 bases lay between the germline ends. Germline CDR1 is DFQATT and CDR2 is SNEGSKA (reference sequence). The CDR3 bases are TGCAGTGCTACCAATAGTATTCACAATGAGCAGTTCTTC. Protein: CSATNSIHNEQFF.

This clonotype occurred a few times. The CDR3 DNA reads as TGCGCCAGCAGCTTGGCCATTTCAGGTGGGCTCTACGAGCAGTACTTC. Protein: CASSLAISGGLYEQYF. The chain has TRBV5-1 and TRBJ2-7; D call uncertain. V lost 0 bases and J lost 3, with 16 bases in between. CDR3 length: 16 residues. CDR1 and CDR2 from the germline V gene are SGHRS and YFSETQ.

The rearrangement uses TRBV19 and TRBJ2-3, with 13 bases identical to TRBD2. Per the germline V gene, CDR1 is LNHDA and CDR2 is SQIVND (reference sequence). The J segment lost 4 bases and the V segment lost 2 bases, leaving 6 bases of the junction unmatched. This CDR3 region has 17 residues. CDR3 DNA sequence: TGTGCCAGTAGTATAAGATGGACTAGCGGGAGACCAGATACGCAGTATTTT. Protein: CASSIRWTSGRPDTQYF. Full variable domain (outside the CDR3, taken from reference TRBV19 and TRBJ2-3): DGGITQSPKYLFRKEGQNVTLSCEQNLNHDAMYWYRQDPGQGLRLIYYSQIVNDFQKGDIAEGYSVSREKKESFPLTVTSAQKNPTAFYLCASSIRWTSGRPDTQYFGPGTRLTVL.

The table lists this clonotype with many counts. V usage is TRBV12-3 or TRBV12-4 and J usage is TRBJ2-7; 9 nucleotides line up with TRBD2. This CDR3 contains 12 residues. V was clipped by 7 bases and J by 4 bases; unmatched bases: 2. The CDR3 bases are TGTGCCAGCAAAGGACTAGCGTACGAGCAGTACTTC. Its protein product is CASKGLAYEQYF.

This clonotype has more than one count but fewer than ten. The chain employs TRBV20-1 and TRBJ1-6; 10 bases agree with TRBD1. Germline V gives CDR1 DFQATT, CDR2 SNEGSKA (reference sequence). This CDR3 has 12 amino acids. V lost 7 bases to trimming and J lost 8 bases; unmatched junction nucleotides: 2. The CDR3 coding sequence is TGCAGTGTCGGACAGGGGGATTCACCCCTCCACTTT. It encodes CSVGQGDSPLHF.

The chain is built from TRBV20-1 and TRBJ2-1; TRBD2 is a possible D gene (7 bases). The V gene lost 6 bases and the J gene lost 0 bases, with 18 bases spanning the gap. The CDR3 covers 16 residues. Per the germline V gene, CDR1 is DFQATT and CDR2 is SNEGSKA (reference sequence). DNA for the CDR3: TGCAGTGCGGCACCGACGGGGGGCGTCTCCTACAATGAGCAGTTCTTC. It yields the protein CSAAPTGGVSYNEQFF.

There are a few counts of this clonotype. The chain carries TRBV7-2 and TRBJ2-3; 14 bases line up with TRBD2. The CDR3 runs to 17 residues. The J segment lost 6 bases and the V segment lost 5 bases, leaving 10 bases of the junction unmatched. CDR1 is SGHTA, CDR2 FQGNSA, per germline. The CDR3 protein is CASSPRTSGRRGDTQYF. In nucleotides, the CDR3 is TGTGCCAGCAGCCCACGGACTAGCGGGAGGAGGGGGGATACGCAGTATTTT.

In its sample, this clonotype was seen a few times. The V and J genes are TRBV20-1 and TRBJ2-5; a possible D gene is TRBD2 (6 bases). Germline-derived CDR1 and CDR2 are DFQATT and SNEGSKA (reference sequence). V was clipped by 0 bases and J by 5 bases, with 13 bases between them. The CDR3 spans 14 residues. CDR3: CSARDYGGRETQYF. As DNA, the CDR3 is TGCAGTGCTAGAGATTACGGGGGTCGGGAGACCCAGTACTTC.

In its sample, this clonotype was seen a few times. The rearrangement uses TRBV7-9 and TRBJ2-7, with D tentatively TRBD1 or TRBD2 (6 bases each). Trimming removed 2 bases at V and 2 bases at J, with 16 bases between. Germline V lookup: CDR1 SEHNR, CDR2 FQNEAQ (reference sequence). This CDR3 contains 16 residues. Written as DNA, the CDR3 is TGTGCCAGCAGCTTATCCATGAGGAGGGGGACCTACGAGCAGTACTTC. Translating gives CASSLSMRRGTYEQYF.

This clonotype occurred a few times. V is TRBV4-2 and J is TRBJ1-6; perhaps TRBD1 as D (6 bases). V dropped 4 bases and J dropped 1 base, with 17 bases sitting between them. Germline CDR1 is LGHNA and CDR2 is YNFKEQ. The CDR3 extends over 18 amino acids. CDR3 DNA sequence: TGTGCCAGCAGCCGAAAGGACAGTCCTGGGTCCTATAATTCACCCCTCCACTTT. Translating it yields CASSRKDSPGSYNSPLHF.

This clonotype was seen only a few times. This chain joins TRBV20-1 and TRBJ2-3; 7 nucleotides match TRBD2. V gave up 6 bases and J gave up 4 bases; unmatched junction bases: 10. CDR3 length equals 14 residues. Germline V gene sequence: CDR1 DFQATT, CDR2 SNEGSKA (reference sequence). The CDR3 DNA reads as TGCAGTGCCAGGAGAACGGGAGGTTCAGATACGCAGTATTTT. As protein: CSARRTGGSDTQYF.

The chain uses TRBV30 and TRBJ2-1; TRBD2 aligns across 7 bases. This CDR3 has 18 amino acids. The germline gives CDR1 GTSNPN, CDR2 SVGIG (reference sequence). V shed 3 bases and J 3 bases; nucleotides not matched to a gene: 17. CDR3 sequence reads: CAWRVSKWGGSGYNEQFF. The CDR3 coding sequence is TGTGCCTGGAGGGTTTCGAAGTGGGGCGGGAGTGGCTACAATGAGCAGTTCTTC. Filled out from reference TRBV30 and TRBJ2-1, the complete variable domain reads SQTIHQWPATLVQPVGSPLSLECTVEGTSNPNLYWYRQAAGRGLQLLFYSVGIGQISSEVPQNLSASRPQDRQFILSSKKLLLSDSGFYLCAWRVSKWGGSGYNEQFFGPGTRLTVL.

The rearrangement joins TRBV20-1 to TRBJ2-7; tentative D call: TRBD1 (5 bases). With 1 base removed from V and 6 bases from J, the gap between germline ends came to 16 bases. Germline CDR1 DFQATT, CDR2 SNEGSKA (reference sequence). The CDR3 has 14 residues. In DNA form, the CDR3 reads TGCAGTGCTAGAGTTCAGGGAATCTACGGCGAGCAGTACTTC. This codes for CSARVQGIYGEQYF.

The chain recombines TRBV5-6 with TRBJ1-5; D is undetermined. This CDR3 comprises 14 residues. The germline CDR1 and CDR2 sequences are SGHDT and YYEEEE. The V and J ends lost 2 bases and 6 bases respectively, with 12 bases between them. The CDR3 sequence: CASSFGNPSQPQHF. Here the CDR3 DNA reads TGTGCCAGCAGCTTCGGGAATCCTAGTCAGCCCCAGCATTTT.